This T cell receptor beta chain derives from a study of beta chain features in type 1 diabetes. At the level of the study: In age, gender and cell yields, patients were similar to healthy donors. General study findings and limits: In all four CD4+ subsets, TCRB CDR3 length was significantly, moderately reduced in type 1 diabetes.

The study reverse transcribed the entire isolated RNA, so it sequenced expressed TCRB transcripts. Assay used: immunoSEQ multiplex PCR; TCRdb lists only in-frame clones, some missing. Of fewer than 350,000 clones detected, around 16% appear once; the ten largest clones hold around 0.015%. In total, each donor contributed a single heparinised blood draw that averaged around 100 mL. Each of the CD4+ naive, central memory, regulatory and stem cell-like memory populations was sorted via CD45RO/CCR7/CD25/CD127/CD95/CD27. Trimming removed 2 bases from V and 5 bases from J, with 7 bases in between. The CDR3 runs 12 residues. The germline V gene encodes CDR1 MDHEN and CDR2 SYDVKM. About this clone: The antigen is unknown.

Specimen: naive CD4+ T cells from blood. The source is a man younger than 30 with type 1 diabetes. The chain couples TRBV28 to TRBJ2-7; TRBD2 is a possible D gene (5 bases). The CDR3 DNA is TGTGCCAGCAGTTTAACCGGGGACGAGCAGTACTTC. Amino acid sequence: CASSLTGDEQYF.